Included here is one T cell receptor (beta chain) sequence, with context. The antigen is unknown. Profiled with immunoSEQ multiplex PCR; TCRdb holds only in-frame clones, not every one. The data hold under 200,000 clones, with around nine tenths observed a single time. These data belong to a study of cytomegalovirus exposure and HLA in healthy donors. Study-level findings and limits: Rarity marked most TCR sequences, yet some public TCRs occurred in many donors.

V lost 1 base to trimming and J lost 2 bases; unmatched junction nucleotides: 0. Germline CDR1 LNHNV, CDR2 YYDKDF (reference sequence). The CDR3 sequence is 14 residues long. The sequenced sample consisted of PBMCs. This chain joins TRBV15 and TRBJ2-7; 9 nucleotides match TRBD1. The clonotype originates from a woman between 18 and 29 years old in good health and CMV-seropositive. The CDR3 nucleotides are TGTGCCACCAGCAGAGGGACAGGGGCCTACGAGCAGTACTTC. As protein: CATSRGTGAYEQYF.